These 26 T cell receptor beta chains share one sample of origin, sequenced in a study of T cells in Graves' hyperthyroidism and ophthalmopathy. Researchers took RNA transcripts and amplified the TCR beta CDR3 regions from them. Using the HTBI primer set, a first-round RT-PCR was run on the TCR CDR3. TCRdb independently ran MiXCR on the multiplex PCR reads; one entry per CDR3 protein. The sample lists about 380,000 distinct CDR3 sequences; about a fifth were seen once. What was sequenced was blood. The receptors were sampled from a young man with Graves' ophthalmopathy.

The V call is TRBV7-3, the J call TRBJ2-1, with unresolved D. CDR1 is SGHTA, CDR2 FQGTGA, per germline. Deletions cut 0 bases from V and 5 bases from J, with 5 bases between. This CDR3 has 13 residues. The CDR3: CASSLTDDNEQFF. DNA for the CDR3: TGTGCCAGCAGCTTAACTGACGACAATGAGCAGTTCTTC. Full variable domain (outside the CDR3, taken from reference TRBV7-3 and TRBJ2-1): GAGVSQTPSNKVTEKGKYVELRCDPISGHTALYWYRQSLGQGPEFLIYFQGTGAADDSGLPNDRFFAVRPEGSVSTLKIQRTERGDSAVYLCASSLTDDNEQFFGPGTRLTVL.

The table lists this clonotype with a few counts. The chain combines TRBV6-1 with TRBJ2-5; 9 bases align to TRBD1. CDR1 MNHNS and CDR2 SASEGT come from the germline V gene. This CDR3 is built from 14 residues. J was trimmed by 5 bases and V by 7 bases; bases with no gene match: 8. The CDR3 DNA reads TGTGCCAGCATCCACAGACAGGGGGGTGAGACCCAGTACTTC. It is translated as CASIHRQGGETQYF.

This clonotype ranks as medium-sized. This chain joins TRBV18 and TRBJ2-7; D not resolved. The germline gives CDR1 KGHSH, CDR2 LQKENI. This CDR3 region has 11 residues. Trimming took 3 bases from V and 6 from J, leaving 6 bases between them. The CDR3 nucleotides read TGTGCCAGCTCACCTAAGACCGAGCAGTACTTC. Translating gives CASSPKTEQYF.

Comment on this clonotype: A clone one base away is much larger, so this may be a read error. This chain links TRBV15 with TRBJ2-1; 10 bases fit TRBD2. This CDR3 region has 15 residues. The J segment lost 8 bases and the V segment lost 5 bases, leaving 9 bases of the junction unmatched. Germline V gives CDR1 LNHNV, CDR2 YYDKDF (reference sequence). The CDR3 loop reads CATSGSGGAEYEQFF. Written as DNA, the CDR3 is TGTGCCACCAGCGGGAGCGGGGGGGCCGAATATGAGCAGTTCTTC.

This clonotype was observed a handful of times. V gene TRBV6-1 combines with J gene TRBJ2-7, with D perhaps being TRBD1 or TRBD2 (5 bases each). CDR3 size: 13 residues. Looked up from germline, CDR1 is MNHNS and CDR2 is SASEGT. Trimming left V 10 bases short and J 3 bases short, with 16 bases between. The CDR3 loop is CAIKGRGVYEQYF. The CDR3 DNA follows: TGTGCCATTAAGGGACGAGGGGTCTACGAGCAGTACTTC.

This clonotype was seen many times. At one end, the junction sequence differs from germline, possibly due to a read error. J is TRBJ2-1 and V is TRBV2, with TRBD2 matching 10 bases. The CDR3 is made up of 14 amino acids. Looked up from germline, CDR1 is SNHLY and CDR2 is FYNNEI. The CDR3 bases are TGTACCAGCGGGGGGGACTTGGCCTCGGATGAGCAGTTCTTC. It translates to CTSGGDLASDEQFF.

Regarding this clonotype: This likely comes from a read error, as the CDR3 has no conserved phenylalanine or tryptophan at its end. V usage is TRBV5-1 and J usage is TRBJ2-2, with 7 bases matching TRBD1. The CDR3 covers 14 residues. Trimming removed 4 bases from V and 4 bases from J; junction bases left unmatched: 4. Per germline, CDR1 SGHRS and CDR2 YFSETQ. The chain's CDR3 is CASSRGHSTGELFL. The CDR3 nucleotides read TGCGCCAGCAGCAGGGGGCACAGCACCGGGGAGCTGTTTCTT.

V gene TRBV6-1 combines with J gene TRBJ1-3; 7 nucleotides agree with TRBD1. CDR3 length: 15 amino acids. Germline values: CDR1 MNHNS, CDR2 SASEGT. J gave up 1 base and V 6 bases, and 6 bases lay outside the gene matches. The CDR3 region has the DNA TGTGCCAGCAGCTCAGCAGGGGGGTCTGGAAACACCATATATTTT. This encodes CASSSAGGSGNTIYF.

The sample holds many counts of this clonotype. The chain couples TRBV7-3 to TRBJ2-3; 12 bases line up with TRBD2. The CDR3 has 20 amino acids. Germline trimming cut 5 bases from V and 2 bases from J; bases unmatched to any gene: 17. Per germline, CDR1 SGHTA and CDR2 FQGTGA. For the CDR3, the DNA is TGTGCCAGCAGCCCTCGTGGGGCTAGCGGGGGGGCCAGGAACACAGATACGCAGTATTTT. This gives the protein CASSPRGASGGARNTDTQYF.

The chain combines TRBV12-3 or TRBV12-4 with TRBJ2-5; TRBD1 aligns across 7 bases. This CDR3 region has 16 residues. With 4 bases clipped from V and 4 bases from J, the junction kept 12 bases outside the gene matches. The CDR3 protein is CASSSKGATKRETQYF. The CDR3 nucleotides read TGTGCCAGCAGTTCTAAGGGGGCGACGAAAAGAGAGACCCAGTACTTC.

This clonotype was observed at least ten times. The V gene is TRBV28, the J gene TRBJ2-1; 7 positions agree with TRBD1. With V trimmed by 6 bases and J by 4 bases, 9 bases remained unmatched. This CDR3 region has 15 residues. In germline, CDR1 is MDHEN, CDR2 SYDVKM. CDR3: CASSGYRGGYNEQFF. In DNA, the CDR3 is TGTGCCAGCAGCGGCTACAGGGGCGGTTACAATGAGCAGTTCTTC.

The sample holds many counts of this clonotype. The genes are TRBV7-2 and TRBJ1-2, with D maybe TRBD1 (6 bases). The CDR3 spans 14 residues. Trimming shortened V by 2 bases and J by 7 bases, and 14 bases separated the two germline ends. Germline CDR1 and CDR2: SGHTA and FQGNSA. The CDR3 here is CASSLSQGIGGYTF. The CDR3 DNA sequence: TGTGCCAGCAGCTTAAGTCAGGGGATAGGTGGCTACACCTTC.

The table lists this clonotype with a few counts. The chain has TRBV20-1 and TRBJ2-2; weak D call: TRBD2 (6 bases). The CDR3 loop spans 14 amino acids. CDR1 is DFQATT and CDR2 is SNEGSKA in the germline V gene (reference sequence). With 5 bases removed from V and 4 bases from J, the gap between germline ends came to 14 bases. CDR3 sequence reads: CSAPRGGVTGELFF. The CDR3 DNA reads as TGCAGTGCTCCCCGAGGCGGGGTCACCGGGGAGCTGTTTTTT.

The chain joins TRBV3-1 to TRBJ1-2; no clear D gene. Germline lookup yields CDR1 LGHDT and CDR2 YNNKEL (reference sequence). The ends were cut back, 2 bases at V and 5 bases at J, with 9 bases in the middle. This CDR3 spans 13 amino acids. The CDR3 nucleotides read TGTGCCAGCAGCCAACTGGTCGATTATGGCTACACCTTC. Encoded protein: CASSQLVDYGYTF.

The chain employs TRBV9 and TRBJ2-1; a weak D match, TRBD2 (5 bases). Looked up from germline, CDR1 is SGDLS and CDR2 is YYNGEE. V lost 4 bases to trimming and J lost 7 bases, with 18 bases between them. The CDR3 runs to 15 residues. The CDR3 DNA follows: TGTGCCAGCAGCCCCGCCTTCGGGGTGTGGAATGAGCAGTTCTTC. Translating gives CASSPAFGVWNEQFF.

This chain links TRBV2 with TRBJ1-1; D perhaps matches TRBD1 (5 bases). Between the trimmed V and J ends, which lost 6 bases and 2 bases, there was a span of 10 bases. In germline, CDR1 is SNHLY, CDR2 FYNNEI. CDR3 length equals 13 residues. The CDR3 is CASRRQQNTEAFF. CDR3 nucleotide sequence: TGTGCCAGCAGAAGACAGCAAAACACTGAAGCTTTCTTT.

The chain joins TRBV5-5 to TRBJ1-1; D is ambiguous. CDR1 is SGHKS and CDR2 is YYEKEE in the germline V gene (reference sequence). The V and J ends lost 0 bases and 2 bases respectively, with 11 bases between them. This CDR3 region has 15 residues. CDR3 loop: CASSLVVGINTEAFF. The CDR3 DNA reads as TGTGCCAGCAGCTTGGTAGTGGGGATAAACACTGAAGCTTTCTTT. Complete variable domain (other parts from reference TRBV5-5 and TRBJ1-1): DAGVTQSPTHLIKTRGQQVTLRCSPISGHKSVSWYQQVLGQGPQFIFQYYEKEERGRGNFPDRFSARQFPNYSSELNVNALLLGDSALYLCASSLVVGINTEAFFGQGTRLTVV.

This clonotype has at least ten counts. The CDR3 spells CASSLEAGGLQETQYF. Written as DNA, the CDR3 is TGTGCCAGCAGCTTGGAAGCGGGGGGACTCCAAGAGACCCAGTACTTC. V usage is TRBV5-8 and J usage is TRBJ2-5; 9 positions agree with TRBD2. V trimming: 0 bases; J trimming: 1 base; junction bases outside the gene matches: 4. The CDR3 covers 16 residues. CDR1 SGHTS and CDR2 YDEGEE come from the germline V gene. Together with reference TRBV5-8 and TRBJ2-5, the CDR3 gives the full variable domain: EAGVTQSPTHLIKTRGQQATLRCSPISGHTSVYWYQQALGLGLQFLLWYDEGEERNRGNFPPRFSGRQFPNYSSELNVNALELEDSALYLCASSLEAGGLQETQYFGPGTRLLVL.

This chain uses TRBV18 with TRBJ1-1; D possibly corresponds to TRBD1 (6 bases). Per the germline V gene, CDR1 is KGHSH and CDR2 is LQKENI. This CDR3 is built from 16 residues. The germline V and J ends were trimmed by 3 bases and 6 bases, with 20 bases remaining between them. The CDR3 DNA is TGTGCCAGCTCACCCCCCTCCCTACAGGGTAGGTCTGAAGCTTTCTTT. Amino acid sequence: CASSPPSLQGRSEAFF.

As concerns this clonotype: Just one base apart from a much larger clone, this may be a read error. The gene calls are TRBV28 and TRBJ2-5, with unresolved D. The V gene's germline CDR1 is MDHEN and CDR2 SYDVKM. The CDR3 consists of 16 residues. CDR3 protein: CAGSLRVRQVQETQYF. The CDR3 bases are TGTGCCGGCAGTTTAAGGGTCCGGCAGGTCCAAGAGACCCAGTACTTC.

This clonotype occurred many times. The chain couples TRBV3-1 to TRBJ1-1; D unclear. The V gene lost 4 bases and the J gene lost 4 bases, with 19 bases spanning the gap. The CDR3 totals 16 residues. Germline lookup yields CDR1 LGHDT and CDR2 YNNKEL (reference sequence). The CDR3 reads CASSPRAKSDGTEAFF. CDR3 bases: TGTGCCAGCAGCCCTCGGGCCAAATCTGATGGCACTGAAGCTTTCTTT.

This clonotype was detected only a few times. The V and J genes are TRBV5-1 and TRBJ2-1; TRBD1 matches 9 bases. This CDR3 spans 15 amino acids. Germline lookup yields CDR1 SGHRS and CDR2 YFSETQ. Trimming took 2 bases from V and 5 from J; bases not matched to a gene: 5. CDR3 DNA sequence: TGCGCCAGCAGCTTCCGGGACAGGGTGAACAATGAGCAGTTCTTC. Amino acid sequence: CASSFRDRVNNEQFF.

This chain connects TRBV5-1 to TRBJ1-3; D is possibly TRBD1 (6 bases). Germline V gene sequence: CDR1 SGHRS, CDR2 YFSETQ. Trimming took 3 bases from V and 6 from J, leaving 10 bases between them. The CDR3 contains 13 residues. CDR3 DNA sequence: TGCGCCAGCAGCTCACAGGGACTAAACACCATATATTTT. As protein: CASSSQGLNTIYF.

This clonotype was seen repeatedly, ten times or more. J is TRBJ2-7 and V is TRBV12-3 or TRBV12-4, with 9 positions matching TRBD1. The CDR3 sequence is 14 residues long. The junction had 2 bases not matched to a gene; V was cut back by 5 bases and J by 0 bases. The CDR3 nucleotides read TGTGCCAGCAGTGGGACAGGGAGCTCCTACGAGCAGTACTTC. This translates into CASSGTGSSYEQYF.

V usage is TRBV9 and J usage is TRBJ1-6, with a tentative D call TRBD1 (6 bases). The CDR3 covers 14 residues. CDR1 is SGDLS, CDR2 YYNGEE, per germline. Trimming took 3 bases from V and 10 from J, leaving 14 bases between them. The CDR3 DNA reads TGTGCCAGCAGCGGGACAGAAAGGGGATCACCCCTCCACTTT. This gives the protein CASSGTERGSPLHF.

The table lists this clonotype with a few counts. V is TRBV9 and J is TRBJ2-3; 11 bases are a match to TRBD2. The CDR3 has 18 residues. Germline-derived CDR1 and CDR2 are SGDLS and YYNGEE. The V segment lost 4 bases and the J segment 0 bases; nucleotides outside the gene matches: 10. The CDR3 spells CASSTGPGTSGSTDTQYF. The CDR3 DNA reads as TGTGCCAGCAGCACGGGTCCGGGGACTAGCGGAAGCACAGATACGCAGTATTTT.